The 30 T cell receptor beta chains listed next were all sequenced from one sample in a study of glioma-infiltrating T cells. Amplification of TCR alpha and beta CDR3 regions from RNA used iRepertoire nested multiplex PCR. Using its own MiXCR run on the multiplex PCR reads, TCRdb lists one record per CDR3 protein. The sample consists of 150,000 to 200,000 distinct CDR3 sequences, over 40% of them appearing once. The material sequenced was glioma tissue, nonneoplastic brain tissue, or PBMCs (not recorded which). Every receptor here comes from a human donor with low-grade glioma or glioblastoma, undergoing nonglioma brain surgery, or in good health (not recorded which).

On this clonotype: Since a much larger clone is just one base distant, this may be a read error. V gene TRBV28 combines with J gene TRBJ2-3; TRBD2 matches at 7 bases. Germline CDR1 MDHEN, CDR2 SYDVKM. CDR3 length: 16 amino acids. In nucleotides, the CDR3 is TGTGCCACCAGTTTATGGGGAGGGGCTAGCACAGATACGCAGTATTTT. Amino acid sequence: CATSLWGGASTDTQYF.

The rearrangement uses TRBV29-1 and TRBJ1-1, with D possibly being TRBD1 (5 bases). Trimming left V 4 bases short and J 3 bases short, with 12 bases between. CDR1 is SQVTM and CDR2 is ANQGSEA in the germline V gene. This CDR3 is 13 amino acids long. The chain's CDR3 is CSVGTGDYTEAFF. As DNA, the CDR3 is TGCAGCGTTGGAACAGGCGACTACACTGAAGCTTTCTTT.

As for this clonotype: Given a much more abundant clone one base away, this may be a read error. The J gene is TRBJ2-6, the V gene TRBV25-1; D remains unclear. Germline values: CDR1 MGHDK, CDR2 SYGVNS. Trimming removed 9 bases from V and 1 base from J, with 7 bases in between. This CDR3 is 13 amino acids long. This CDR3 is CARRVSGANVLTF. CDR3 DNA sequence: TGTGCCAGACGGGTTTCTGGGGCCAACGTCCTGACTTTC.

In the case of this clonotype: Being one base from a much bigger clone, this may be a read error. The genes are TRBV24-1 and TRBJ2-3; 7 bases line up with TRBD2. V dropped 12 bases and J dropped 0; count of bases not matched to a gene: 17. Per the germline V gene, CDR1 is KGHDR and CDR2 is SFDVKD. This CDR3 region has 17 residues. The CDR3 protein is CAAFKEGLLLSTDTQYF. Written as DNA, the CDR3 is TGTGCCGCCTTTAAGGAGGGACTACTACTTAGCACAGATACGCAGTATTTT.

As concerns this clonotype: A read error is possible here, since a much larger clone lies one base away. The chain has TRBV7-6 and TRBJ2-1, with D unclear. The CDR3 runs 12 residues. Germline loops: CDR1 SGHVS, CDR2 FNYEAQ. CDR3 amino acids: CASSLDRSSLLF. In nucleotides, the CDR3 is TGTGCCAGCAGCTTAGATCGGTCCAGCCTTCTCTTC.

On this clonotype: A read error is possible here, since a much larger clone lies one base away. This chain uses TRBV6-2 or TRBV6-3 with TRBJ2-3; no firm D call. Per the germline V gene, CDR1 is MNHEY and CDR2 is SVGEGT. This CDR3 has 13 amino acids. In DNA, the CDR3 is TGTGCCAGCAGCGATCCCGGCACATATACGCAGTATTTT. Residues: CASSDPGTYTQYF.

This clonotype was counted ten times or more. This chain uses TRBV7-9 with TRBJ2-5, with 7 bases identical to TRBD1. Germline V gives CDR1 SEHNR, CDR2 FQNEAQ (reference sequence). Germline trimming cut 5 bases from V and 4 bases from J; bases unmatched to any gene: 7. The CDR3 has 14 residues. CDR3 coding DNA: TGTGCCAGCAGCCGGTCAACAGGGGTAGAGACCCAGTACTTC. This encodes CASSRSTGVETQYF.

In its sample, this clonotype was seen a few times. This may arise from a read error, as a much more abundant clone is one base away. The chain couples TRBV7-7 to TRBJ2-1; D uncertain. Trimming pared 5 bases from V and 7 bases from J, leaving 12 bases between. Per germline, CDR1 SSHAT and CDR2 FNYEAQ (reference sequence). The CDR3 loop spans 13 amino acids. CDR3 in amino acids: CASSRVSENEQFF. The CDR3 region has the DNA TGTGCCAGCAGCCGGGTGTCGGAAAATGAGCAGTTCTTC.

A note on this clonotype: Possible read error: a much larger clone is one base away. This chain connects TRBV7-2 to TRBJ2-7; D remains ambiguous. V was trimmed by 3 bases and J by 6 bases, leaving 15 bases between them. This CDR3 has 14 residues. CDR1 SGHTA and CDR2 FQGNSA come from the germline V gene. In DNA form, the CDR3 reads TGTGCCAGCAGCTTTACCTCCTCCCACAGCGAGCAGTACTTC. As protein: CASSFTSSHSEQYF. The full variable domain, rest sourced from reference TRBV7-2 and TRBJ2-7, is GAGVSQSPSNKVTEKGKDVELRCDPISGHTALYWYRQSLGQGLEFLIYFQGNSAPDKSGLPSDRFSAERTGGSVSTLTIQRTQQEDSAVYLCASSFTSSHSEQYFGPGTRLTVT.

This clonotype was seen repeatedly, ten times or more. V and J are TRBV28 and TRBJ2-3; 12 nucleotides match TRBD2. The germline gives CDR1 MDHEN, CDR2 SYDVKM. Trimming at V came to 2 bases and at J to 9 bases, leaving 12 bases not matched to a gene. This CDR3 contains 17 residues. The CDR3 nucleotides are TGTGCCAGCAGTTTAGCCTGGACTAGCGGGATTGCACGGACGCAGTATTTT. It specifies CASSLAWTSGIARTQYF.

With regard to this clonotype: A much more abundant neighbour one base away suggests this may be a read error. V and J are TRBV28 and TRBJ1-2, with D uncertain. Trimming left V 5 bases short and J 4 bases short, with 14 bases between. CDR3 length equals 14 residues. Germline loops: CDR1 MDHEN, CDR2 SYDVKM. CDR3 residues: CASSPSPDPYGYTF. The CDR3 region has the DNA TGTGCCAGCAGTCCCTCCCCGGACCCCTATGGCTACACCTTC.

The V call is TRBV12-3 or TRBV12-4, the J call TRBJ2-7, with unresolved D. The CDR3 sequence is 12 residues long. V was cut by 5 bases and J by 3 bases, with 8 bases left in between. DNA of the CDR3: TGTGCCAGCAGTCTACACAACTACGAGCAGTACTTC. This encodes CASSLHNYEQYF.

A few counts support this clonotype. The chain links TRBV7-9 to TRBJ2-5; TRBD2 matches at 7 bases. The CDR3 is made up of 14 amino acids. Germline V lookup: CDR1 SEHNR, CDR2 FQNEAQ (reference sequence). The V and J ends lost 2 bases and 2 bases, in that order; junction bases with no gene match: 2. The CDR3 loop reads CASSLRRGQETQYF. As DNA, the CDR3 is TGTGCCAGCAGCTTAAGGCGGGGGCAAGAGACCCAGTACTTC.

This rearrangement joins TRBV7-9 to TRBJ2-1; TRBD2 aligns across 7 bases. Trimming removed 6 bases from V and 4 bases from J; junction bases left unmatched: 9. There are 15 residues in the CDR3. Germline V lookup: CDR1 SEHNR, CDR2 FQNEAQ (reference sequence). CDR3 region: CASSPPSGSYNEQFF. CDR3 nucleotide sequence: TGTGCCAGCAGTCCTCCTAGCGGATCTTACAATGAGCAGTTCTTC.

V usage is TRBV5-1 and J usage is TRBJ2-3, with D unresolved. The V and J ends lost 7 bases and 4 bases respectively, with 10 bases between them. This CDR3 is built from 12 residues. The germline V gene encodes CDR1 SGHRS and CDR2 YFSETQ. The DNA for the CDR3 is TGCGCCAGCTTTAAACCTCCAGATACGCAGTATTTT. Protein product: CASFKPPDTQYF.

The chain links TRBV15 to TRBJ2-1; D possibly corresponds to TRBD2 (6 bases). The length of the CDR3 is 15 residues. V dropped 0 bases and J dropped 3 bases, with 9 bases sitting between them. The germline CDR1 and CDR2 sequences are LNHNV and YYDKDF (reference sequence). CDR3 nucleotides: TGTGCCACCAGCAGAGATTTAGCGGACTACAATGAGCAGTTCTTC. Protein: CATSRDLADYNEQFF.

This clonotype was detected only a few times. The V and J genes are TRBV12-3 or TRBV12-4 and TRBJ2-7; possibly TRBD1 for D (7 bases). This CDR3 is 16 amino acids long. V lost 6 bases to trimming and J lost 6 bases, with 24 bases between them. CDR3 sequence (DNA): TGTGCCAGCAGCAGGGGGGTCGGCACCGGGTCCGGCGAGCAGTACTTC. It codes for CASSRGVGTGSGEQYF.

The table lists this clonotype with a few counts. V usage is TRBV19 and J usage is TRBJ1-5, with D hard to call. V was shortened by 4 bases and J by 4 bases, with 11 bases between the two germline ends. The CDR3 extends over 14 amino acids. Germline V gene sequence: CDR1 LNHDA, CDR2 SQIVND (reference sequence). The CDR3 sequence is CASSKDLSNQPQHF. The CDR3, as DNA: TGTGCCAGTAGTAAGGACCTGTCAAATCAGCCCCAGCATTTT.

The V and J genes are TRBV6-2 or TRBV6-3 and TRBJ2-1; the match to TRBD1 covers 9 bases. This CDR3 is 15 amino acids long. Per the germline V gene, CDR1 is MNHEY and CDR2 is SVGEGT. Trimming cost V 6 bases and J 5 bases; bases outside gene matches: 8. The chain's CDR3 is CASSLGQGEHNEQFF. CDR3 coding DNA: TGTGCCAGCAGCCTGGGACAGGGTGAACACAATGAGCAGTTCTTC.

This clonotype was detected many times. The chain uses TRBV3-1 and TRBJ1-2; the match to TRBD1 covers 8 bases. There are 14 residues in the CDR3. Germline V gives CDR1 LGHDT, CDR2 YNNKEL (reference sequence). With V trimmed by 5 bases and J by 8 bases, 10 bases remained unmatched. The CDR3 region has the DNA TGTGCCAGCAGCGAAGGACAGGGCGAACGGGGCTACACCTTC. This codes for CASSEGQGERGYTF.

This clonotype was counted a few times. The V gene is TRBV7-8, the J gene TRBJ1-3, with D uncertain. The V end lost 5 bases, the J end lost 6 bases, and 11 bases lay between the germline ends. The CDR3 has 13 residues. Germline values: CDR1 SGHVS, CDR2 FQNEAQ. CDR3 DNA sequence: TGTGCCAGCAGCCCGGACGAGGCAAACACCATATATTTT. Translating gives CASSPDEANTIYF.

This clonotype has at least ten counts. V is TRBV7-2 and J is TRBJ2-7; 9 nucleotides match TRBD2. The CDR3 spans 18 residues. The V segment lost 0 bases and the J segment 1 base; nucleotides outside the gene matches: 10. CDR1 is SGHTA and CDR2 is FQGNSA in the germline V gene. For the CDR3, the DNA is TGTGCCAGCAGCTTAGCGCGGGGTAGCGGGAGATTATCCTACGAGCAGTACTTC. This codes for CASSLARGSGRLSYEQYF.

This clonotype was recorded many times. This chain connects TRBV20-1 to TRBJ1-6; 9 nucleotides agree with TRBD1. This CDR3 has 15 residues. From germline, CDR1 is DFQATT and CDR2 SNEGSKA (reference sequence). The trim removed 2 bases at V and 9 bases at J, leaving 8 bases unmatched. The CDR3 reads CSARKRDRVGSPLHF. The CDR3 nucleotides read TGCAGTGCTAGAAAGAGGGACAGGGTCGGTTCACCCCTCCACTTT.

In DNA, the CDR3 is TGTGCCAGCAGCCAAGCGACCCCAACTAATGAAAAACTGTTTTTT. Residues: CASSQATPTNEKLFF. This rearrangement joins TRBV3-1 to TRBJ1-4; D is ambiguous. CDR1 and CDR2 (germline): LGHDT, YNNKEL (reference sequence). This CDR3 spans 15 amino acids. V lost 1 base to trimming and J lost 0 bases, with 6 bases between them. The full variable domain, rest sourced from reference TRBV3-1 and TRBJ1-4, is DTAVSQTPKYLVTQMGNDKSIKCEQNLGHDTMYWYKQDSKKFLKIMFSYNNKELIINETVPNRFSPKSPDKAHLNLHINSLELGDSAVYFCASSQATPTNEKLFFGSGTQLSVL.

A word on this clonotype: A much larger clone sits a single nucleotide away, making a read error possible. V is TRBV6-1 and J is TRBJ1-6, with TRBD1 identical over 7 bases. The V gene's germline CDR1 is MNHNS and CDR2 SASEGT. This CDR3 is built from 14 residues. The CDR3 sequence: CAISVTGDASPLHF. The CDR3 DNA reads as TGTGCCATCAGTGTCACAGGGGATGCTTCACCCCTCCACTTT.

The rearrangement links TRBV5-1 to TRBJ1-2; D is unresolved. CDR1 and CDR2 (germline): SGHRS, YFSETQ. V lost 1 base, J lost 12 bases, and 19 bases lay in between. CDR3 length: 14 amino acids. This CDR3 is CASSLTAGSEGHTF. For the CDR3, the DNA is TGCGCCAGCAGCTTGACGGCCGGTTCGGAAGGCCACACCTTC.

In this sample, this clonotype turned up many times. This chain uses TRBV20-1 with TRBJ2-7; D is perhaps TRBD2 (6 bases). The ends were cut back, 7 bases at V and 3 bases at J, with 13 bases in the middle. Germline assignment: CDR1 DFQATT and CDR2 SNEGSKA (reference sequence). This CDR3 comprises 12 residues. Here the CDR3 reads CSGVLAGYEQYF. In DNA, the CDR3 is TGCAGTGGCGTACTAGCAGGCTACGAGCAGTACTTC.

This clonotype occurred many times. This rearrangement joins TRBV7-2 to TRBJ2-3; possibly TRBD2 for D (5 bases). The germline CDR1 and CDR2 sequences are SGHTA and FQGNSA. V was shortened by 0 bases and J by 4 bases, with 11 bases between the two germline ends. This CDR3 has 15 amino acids. The CDR3, as DNA: TGTGCCAGCAGCTTAGCCCCGACTAACTCAGATACGCAGTATTTT. It specifies CASSLAPTNSDTQYF.

This chain links TRBV28 with TRBJ2-3, with no clear D. Germline CDR1 and CDR2: MDHEN and SYDVKM. The CDR3 consists of 15 residues. With 4 bases removed from V and 2 bases from J, the gap between germline ends came to 13 bases. The CDR3 DNA follows: TGTGCCAGCAGTTCCCCGGGCTCTATCACAGATACGCAGTATTTT. This translates into CASSSPGSITDTQYF.

This clonotype has only a few counts. The chain couples TRBV3-1 to TRBJ2-5; D ambiguous. The CDR3 has 12 residues. The germline V gene has CDR1 LGHDT and CDR2 YNNKEL (reference sequence). With 3 bases removed from V and 3 bases from J, the gap between germline ends came to 5 bases. Here the CDR3 DNA reads TGTGCCAGCAGCCAGCATGAAGAGACCCAGTACTTC. Encoded protein: CASSQHEETQYF.